These 12 T cell receptor beta chains were all obtained from the same sample, sequenced in a study of cytomegalovirus exposure and HLA in healthy donors. Primers for the PCR totalled 60 Vbeta and 13 Jbeta. TCRdb keeps only in-frame clones here, not all; method: immunoSEQ multiplex PCR. The sample holds over 150,000 clones, about 77% seen once. The source material was PBMCs. These receptors were obtained from a woman aged 45-59 years in good health and CMV-seronegative.

The chain joins TRBV6-5 to TRBJ2-7, with 12 bases aligning to TRBD2. Gene TRBJ2-1 matches the end of the DNA better, so the J call may be wrong. The CDR3 runs to 15 residues. CDR1 is MNHEY, CDR2 SVGAGI, per germline. The CDR3 DNA reads as TGTGCCAGCAGTACCCGGGGACTAGCGGGCAATGAGCAGTTCTTC. This sequence encodes CASSTRGLAGNEQFF.

The chain employs TRBV5-5 and TRBJ1-1, with D hard to call. The V gene lost 6 bases and the J gene lost 5 bases, with 17 bases spanning the gap. The CDR3 is made up of 14 amino acids. Germline CDR1 reads SGHKS; CDR2 reads YYEKEE (reference sequence). CDR3 region: CASTILRGITEAFF. The CDR3 DNA reads as TGTGCCAGCACCATCCTTCGGGGTATTACTGAAGCTTTCTTT.

The V call is TRBV10-3, the J call TRBJ1-2; no reliable D call. The CDR3 has 13 residues. CDR1 and CDR2 from the germline V gene are ENHRY and SYGVKD. The germline V and J ends were trimmed by 7 bases and 4 bases, with 13 bases remaining between them. Here the CDR3 reads CAITKGDLYGYTF. The CDR3 nucleotides are TGTGCCATCACCAAGGGAGACCTCTATGGCTACACCTTC.

The sample holds one count of this clone. This sequence joins TRBV7-2 and TRBJ2-7; 10 positions match TRBD1. This CDR3 has 14 residues. The V segment lost 3 bases and the J segment 5 bases; nucleotides outside the gene matches: 4. From germline, CDR1 is SGHTA and CDR2 FQGNSA. CDR3: CASSFRGQGNEQYF. The CDR3 nucleotides read TGTGCCAGCAGCTTCAGGGGACAGGGGAACGAGCAGTACTTC.

This chain joins TRBV7-7 and TRBJ2-1; TRBD2 matches 14 bases. The CDR3 sequence is 15 residues long. Trimming at V came to 5 bases and at J to 7 bases, leaving 4 bases not matched to a gene. Germline lookup yields CDR1 SSHAT and CDR2 FNYEAQ (reference sequence). This CDR3 is CASSQGTSGGNEQFF. Written as DNA, the CDR3 is TGTGCCAGCAGCCAAGGGACTAGCGGGGGTAATGAGCAGTTCTTC.

This clone was found a few times. Other DNA sequences in the sample encode the same CDR3. This rearrangement joins TRBV9 to TRBJ1-4; tentative D call: TRBD1 (6 bases). The CDR3 runs 16 residues. Germline loops: CDR1 SGDLS, CDR2 YYNGEE. Trimming stripped 0 bases from V and 5 bases from J, with 14 bases between. DNA for the CDR3: TGTGCCAGCAGCGTAGCTCCCCTAACAGGGAATGAAAAACTGTTTTTT. It encodes CASSVAPLTGNEKLFF.

The chain has TRBV6-1 and TRBJ2-7; D remains unclear. Trimming shortened V by 0 bases and J by 7 bases, and 16 bases separated the two germline ends. CDR1 and CDR2 from the germline V gene are MNHNS and SASEGT. The CDR3 is made up of 15 amino acids. CDR3 region: CASSEALNYPLEQYF. For the CDR3, the DNA is TGTGCCAGCAGTGAAGCGCTAAACTATCCATTGGAGCAGTACTTC.

This chain joins TRBV7-2 and TRBJ2-7, with a possible D match to TRBD1 (6 bases). The CDR3 extends over 12 amino acids. The V end lost 2 bases, the J end lost 6 bases, and 8 bases lay between the germline ends. Germline V gene lookup returns CDR1 SGHTA and CDR2 FQGNSA. Here the CDR3 reads CASSLQGLEQYF. The CDR3 nucleotides are TGTGCCAGCAGCTTACAGGGGCTCGAGCAGTACTTC.

The chain has TRBV9 and TRBJ2-1; D gene unclear. The germline V gene has CDR1 SGDLS and CDR2 YYNGEE. The V end was cut by 4 bases, the J end by 2 bases, with 13 bases between. There are 15 residues in the CDR3. The CDR3 DNA is TGTGCCAGCAGCCCAACGGAGCATCCCTACAATGAGCAGTTCTTC. It encodes CASSPTEHPYNEQFF.

This clone was detected only once. This chain uses TRBV27 with TRBJ2-1, with a possible D match to TRBD1 (5 bases). The CDR3 is made up of 16 amino acids. Between the trimmed V and J ends, which lost 2 bases and 0 bases, there was a span of 11 bases. Germline lookup yields CDR1 MNHEY and CDR2 SMNVEV (reference sequence). CDR3 coding DNA: TGTGCCAGCAGTTTAACCCTACAGGTCTCCTACAATGAGCAGTTCTTC. Translated: CASSLTLQVSYNEQFF.

The V call is TRBV19, the J call TRBJ2-6; perhaps TRBD2 as D (6 bases). The CDR3 loop spans 15 amino acids. Trimming removed 3 bases from V and 2 bases from J, with 8 bases in between. From germline, CDR1 is LNHDA and CDR2 SQIVND (reference sequence). The CDR3 bases are TGTGCCAGTAGTATGCGGGGAGCTGGGGCCAACGTCCTGACTTTC. Amino acids: CASSMRGAGANVLTF.

The rearrangement uses TRBV6-5 and TRBJ1-1; D gene ambiguous. Trimming took off 0 bases at V and 0 bases at J, with 11 bases between the two ends. Germline values: CDR1 MNHEY, CDR2 SVGAGI. This CDR3 region has 16 residues. CDR3 residues: CASSYSTGEVNTEAFF. The CDR3 DNA reads as TGTGCCAGCAGTTACTCAACGGGTGAGGTGAACACTGAAGCTTTCTTT.